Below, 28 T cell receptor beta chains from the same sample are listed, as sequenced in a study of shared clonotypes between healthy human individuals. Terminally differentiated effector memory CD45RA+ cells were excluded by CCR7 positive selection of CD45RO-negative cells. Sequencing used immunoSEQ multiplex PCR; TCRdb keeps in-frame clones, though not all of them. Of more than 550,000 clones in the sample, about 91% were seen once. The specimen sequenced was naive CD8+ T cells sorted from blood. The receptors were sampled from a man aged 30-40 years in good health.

CDR3 in amino acids: CASGTSFYNEQFF. In DNA, the CDR3 is TGTGCCAGTGGGACTAGCTTCTACAATGAGCAGTTCTTC. The V and J genes are TRBV7-9 and TRBJ2-1; 9 positions agree with TRBD2. The germline V gene encodes CDR1 SEHNR and CDR2 FQNEAQ (reference sequence). J lost 3 bases, V lost 9 bases, and 3 bases had no gene match. The CDR3 is 13 residues long.

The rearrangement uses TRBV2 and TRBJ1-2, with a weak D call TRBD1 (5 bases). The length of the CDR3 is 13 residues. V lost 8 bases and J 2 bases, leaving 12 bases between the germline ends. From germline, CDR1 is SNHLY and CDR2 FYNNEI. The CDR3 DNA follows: TGTGCCAGCCCCGAGGGGATGAACTATGGCTACACCTTC. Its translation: CASPEGMNYGYTF.

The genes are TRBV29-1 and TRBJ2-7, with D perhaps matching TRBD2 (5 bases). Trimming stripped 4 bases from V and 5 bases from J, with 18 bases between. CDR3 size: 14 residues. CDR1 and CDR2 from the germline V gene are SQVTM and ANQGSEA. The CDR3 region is CSVGVQGFGDEQYF. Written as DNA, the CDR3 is TGCAGCGTTGGGGTGCAAGGTTTCGGGGACGAGCAGTACTTC.

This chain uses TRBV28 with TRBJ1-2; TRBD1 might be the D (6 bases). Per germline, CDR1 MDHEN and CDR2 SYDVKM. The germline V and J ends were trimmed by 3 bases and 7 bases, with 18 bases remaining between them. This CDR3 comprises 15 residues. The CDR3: CASSLSLTGFSGYTF. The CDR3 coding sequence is TGTGCCAGCAGTTTGTCCCTTACAGGGTTCAGTGGCTACACCTTC.

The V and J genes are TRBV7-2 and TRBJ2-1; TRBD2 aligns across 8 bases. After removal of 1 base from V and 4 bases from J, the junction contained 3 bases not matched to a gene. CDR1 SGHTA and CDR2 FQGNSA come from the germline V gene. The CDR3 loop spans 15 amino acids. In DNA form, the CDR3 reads TGTGCCAGCAGCTTAGACCCTAGCGGGTACAATGAGCAGTTCTTC. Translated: CASSLDPSGYNEQFF.

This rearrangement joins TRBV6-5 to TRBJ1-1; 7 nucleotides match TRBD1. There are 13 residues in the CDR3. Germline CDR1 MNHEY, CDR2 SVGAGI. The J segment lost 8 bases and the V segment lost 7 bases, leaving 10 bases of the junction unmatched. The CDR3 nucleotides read TGTGCCAGCACCTTATCCGGGACAGCCGAAGCTTTCTTT. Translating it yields CASTLSGTAEAFF.

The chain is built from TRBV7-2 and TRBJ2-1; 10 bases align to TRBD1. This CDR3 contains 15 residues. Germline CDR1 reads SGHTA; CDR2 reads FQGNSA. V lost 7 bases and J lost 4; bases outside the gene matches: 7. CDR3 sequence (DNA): TGTGCCAGCAATCCGACAGGGGGCAAATACAATGAGCAGTTCTTC. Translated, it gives CASNPTGGKYNEQFF.

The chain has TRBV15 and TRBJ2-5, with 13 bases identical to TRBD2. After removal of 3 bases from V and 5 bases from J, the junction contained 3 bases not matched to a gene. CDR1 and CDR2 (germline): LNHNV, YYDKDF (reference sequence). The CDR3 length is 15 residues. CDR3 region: CATSRGLAGMETQYF. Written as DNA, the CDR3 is TGTGCCACCAGCAGGGGACTAGCGGGAATGGAGACCCAGTACTTC. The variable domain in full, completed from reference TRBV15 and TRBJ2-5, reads DAMVIQNPRYQVTQFGKPVTLSCSQTLNHNVMYWYQQKSSQAPKLLFHYYDKDFNNEADTPDNFQSRRPNTSFCFLDIRSPGLGDTAMYLCATSRGLAGMETQYFGPGTRLLVL.

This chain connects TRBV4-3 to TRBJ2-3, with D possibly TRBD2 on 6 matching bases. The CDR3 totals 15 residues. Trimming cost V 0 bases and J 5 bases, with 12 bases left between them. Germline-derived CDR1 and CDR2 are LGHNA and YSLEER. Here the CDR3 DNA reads TGCGCCAGCAGCCAAGATCTGCGGGATGGAGATACGCAGTATTTT. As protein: CASSQDLRDGDTQYF.

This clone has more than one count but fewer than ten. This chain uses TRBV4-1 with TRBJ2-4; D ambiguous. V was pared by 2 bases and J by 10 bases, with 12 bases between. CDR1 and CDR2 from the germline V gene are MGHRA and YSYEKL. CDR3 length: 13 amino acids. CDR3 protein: CASSQKPSGIQYF. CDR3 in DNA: TGCGCCAGCAGCCAAAAGCCTAGTGGAATTCAGTACTTC.

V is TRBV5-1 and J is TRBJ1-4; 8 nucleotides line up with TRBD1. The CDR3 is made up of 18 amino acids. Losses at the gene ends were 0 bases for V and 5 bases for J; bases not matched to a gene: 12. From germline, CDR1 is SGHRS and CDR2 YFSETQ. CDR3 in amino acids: CASSLADQGGQANEKLFF. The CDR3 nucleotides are TGCGCCAGCAGCTTGGCCGATCAAGGGGGACAGGCGAATGAAAAACTGTTTTTT.

The CDR3 sequence is CASSYTDIWDEQYF. CDR3 DNA sequence: TGTGCCAGCAGTTATACCGACATTTGGGACGAGCAGTACTTC. This chain uses TRBV6-1 with TRBJ2-7; the D is unclear. CDR1 and CDR2 (germline): MNHNS, SASEGT. CDR3 length: 14 residues. Trimming took 5 bases from V and 5 from J, leaving 16 bases between them.

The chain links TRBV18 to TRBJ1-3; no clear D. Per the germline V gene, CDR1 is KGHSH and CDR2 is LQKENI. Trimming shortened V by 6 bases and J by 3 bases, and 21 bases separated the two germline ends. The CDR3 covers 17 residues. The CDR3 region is CASSQNKGQLDGNTIYF. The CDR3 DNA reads TGTGCCAGCTCGCAAAATAAAGGTCAGCTGGATGGAAACACCATATATTTT. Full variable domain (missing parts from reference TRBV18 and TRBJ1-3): NAGVMQNPRHLVRRRGQEARLRCSPMKGHSHVYWYRQLPEEGLKFMVYLQKENIIDESGMPKERFSAEFPKEGPSILRIQQVVRGDSAAYFCASSQNKGQLDGNTIYFGEGSWLTVV.

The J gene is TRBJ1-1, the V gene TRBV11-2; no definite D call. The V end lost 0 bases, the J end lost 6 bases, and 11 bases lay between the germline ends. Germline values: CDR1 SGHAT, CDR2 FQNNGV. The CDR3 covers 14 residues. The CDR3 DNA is TGTGCCAGCAGCTTAGATGCTCAGGTCCCTGAAGCTTTCTTT. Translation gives CASSLDAQVPEAFF.

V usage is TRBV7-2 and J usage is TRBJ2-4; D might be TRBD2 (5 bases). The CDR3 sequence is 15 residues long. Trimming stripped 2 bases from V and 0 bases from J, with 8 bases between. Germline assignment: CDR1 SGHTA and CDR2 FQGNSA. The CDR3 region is CASSLSGLAKNIQYF. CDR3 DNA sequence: TGTGCCAGCAGCTTAAGCGGACTAGCCAAAAACATTCAGTACTTC.

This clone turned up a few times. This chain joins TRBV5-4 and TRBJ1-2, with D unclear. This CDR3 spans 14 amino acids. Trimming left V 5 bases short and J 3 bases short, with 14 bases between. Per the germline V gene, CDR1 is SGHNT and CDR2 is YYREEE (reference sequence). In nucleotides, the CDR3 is TGTGCCAGCAGTGGCGTCGGTATCGACTATGGCTACACCTTC. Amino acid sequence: CASSGVGIDYGYTF.

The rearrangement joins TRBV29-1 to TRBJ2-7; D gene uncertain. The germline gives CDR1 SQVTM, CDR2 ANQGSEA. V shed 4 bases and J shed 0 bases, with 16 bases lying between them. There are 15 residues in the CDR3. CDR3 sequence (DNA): TGCAGCGTTGTTTATAAGATTGTGAGCTCCTACGAGCAGTACTTC. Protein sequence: CSVVYKIVSSYEQYF.

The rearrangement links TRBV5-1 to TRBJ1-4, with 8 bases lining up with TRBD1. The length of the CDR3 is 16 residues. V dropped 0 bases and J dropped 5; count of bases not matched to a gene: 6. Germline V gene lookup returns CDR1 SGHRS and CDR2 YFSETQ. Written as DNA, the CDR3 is TGCGCCAGCAGCTTGGGGGGCAGGGGGCCGAATGAAAAACTGTTTTTT. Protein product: CASSLGGRGPNEKLFF.

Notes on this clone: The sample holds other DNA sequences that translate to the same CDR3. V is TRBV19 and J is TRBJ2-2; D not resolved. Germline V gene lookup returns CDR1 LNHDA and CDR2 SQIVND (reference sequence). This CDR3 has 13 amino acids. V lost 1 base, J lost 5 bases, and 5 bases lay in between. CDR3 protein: CASSIVETGELFF. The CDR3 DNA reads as TGTGCCAGTAGTATAGTCGAGACCGGGGAGCTGTTTTTT. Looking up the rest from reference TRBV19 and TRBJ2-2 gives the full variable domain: DGGITQSPKYLFRKEGQNVTLSCEQNLNHDAMYWYRQDPGQGLRLIYYSQIVNDFQKGDIAEGYSVSREKKESFPLTVTSAQKNPTAFYLCASSIVETGELFFGEGSRLTVL.

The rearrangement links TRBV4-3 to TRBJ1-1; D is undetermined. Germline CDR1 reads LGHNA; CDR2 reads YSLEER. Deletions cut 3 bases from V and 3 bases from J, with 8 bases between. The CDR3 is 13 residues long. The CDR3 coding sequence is TGCGCCAGCAGCCAGATGAGCTACACTGAAGCTTTCTTT. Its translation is CASSQMSYTEAFF.

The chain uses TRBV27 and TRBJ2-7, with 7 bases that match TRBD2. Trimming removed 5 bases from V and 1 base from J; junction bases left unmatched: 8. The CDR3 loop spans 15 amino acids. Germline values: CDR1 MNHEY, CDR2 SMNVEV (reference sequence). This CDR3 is CASSVSGVGSYEQYF. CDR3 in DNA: TGTGCCAGCAGTGTAAGCGGGGTCGGGTCCTACGAGCAGTACTTC.

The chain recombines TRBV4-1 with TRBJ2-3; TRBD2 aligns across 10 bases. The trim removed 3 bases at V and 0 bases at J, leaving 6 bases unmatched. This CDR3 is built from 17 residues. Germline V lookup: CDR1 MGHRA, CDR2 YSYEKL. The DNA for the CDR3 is TGCGCCAGCAGCCACCCTGAGACTAGCGGGAGCACAGATACGCAGTATTTT. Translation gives CASSHPETSGSTDTQYF.

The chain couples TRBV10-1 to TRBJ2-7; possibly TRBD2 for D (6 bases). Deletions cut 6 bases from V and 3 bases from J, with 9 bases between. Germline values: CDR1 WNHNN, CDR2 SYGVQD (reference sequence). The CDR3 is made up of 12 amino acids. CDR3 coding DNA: TGCGCCAGCAGCCCCGGGGGCTACGAGCAGTACTTC. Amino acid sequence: CASSPGGYEQYF.

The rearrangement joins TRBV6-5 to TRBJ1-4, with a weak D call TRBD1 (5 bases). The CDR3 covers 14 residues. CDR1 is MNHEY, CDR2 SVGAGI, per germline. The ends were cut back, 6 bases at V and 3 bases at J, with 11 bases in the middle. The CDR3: CASSQGFPNEKLFF. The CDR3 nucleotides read TGTGCCAGCAGCCAGGGTTTTCCTAATGAAAAACTGTTTTTT.

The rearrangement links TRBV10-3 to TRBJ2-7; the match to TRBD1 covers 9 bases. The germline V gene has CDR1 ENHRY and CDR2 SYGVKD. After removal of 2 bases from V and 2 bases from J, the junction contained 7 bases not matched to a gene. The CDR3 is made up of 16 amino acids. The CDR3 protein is CAISEPGQGNPYEQYF. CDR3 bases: TGTGCCATCAGTGAGCCGGGACAGGGCAATCCCTACGAGCAGTACTTC.

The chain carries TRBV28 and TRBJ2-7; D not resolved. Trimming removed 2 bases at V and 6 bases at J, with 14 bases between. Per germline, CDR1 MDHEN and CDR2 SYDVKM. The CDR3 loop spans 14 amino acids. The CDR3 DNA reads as TGTGCCAGCAGTTTACGTCGGAACCTACGCGAGCAGTACTTC. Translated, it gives CASSLRRNLREQYF. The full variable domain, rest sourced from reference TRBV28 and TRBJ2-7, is DVKVTQSSRYLVKRTGEKVFLECVQDMDHENMFWYRQDPGLGLRLIYFSYDVKMKEKGDIPEGYSVSREKKERFSLILESASTNQTSMYLCASSLRRNLREQYFGPGTRLTVT.

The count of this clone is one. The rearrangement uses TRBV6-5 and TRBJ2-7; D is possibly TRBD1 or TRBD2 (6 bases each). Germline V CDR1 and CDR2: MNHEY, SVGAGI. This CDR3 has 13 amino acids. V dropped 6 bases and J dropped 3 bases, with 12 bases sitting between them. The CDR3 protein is CASRRDISYEQYF. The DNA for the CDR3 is TGTGCCAGCAGGCGGGACATAAGCTACGAGCAGTACTTC.

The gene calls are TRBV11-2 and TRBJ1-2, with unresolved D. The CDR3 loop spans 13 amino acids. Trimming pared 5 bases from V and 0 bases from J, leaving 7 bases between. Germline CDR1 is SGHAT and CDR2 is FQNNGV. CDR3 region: CASSLGSNYGYTF. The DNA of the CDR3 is TGTGCCAGCAGCCTAGGATCTAACTATGGCTACACCTTC. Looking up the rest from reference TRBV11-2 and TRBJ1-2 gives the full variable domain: EAGVAQSPRYKIIEKRQSVAFWCNPISGHATLYWYQQILGQGPKLLIQFQNNGVVDDSQLPKDRFSAERLKGVDSTLKIQPAKLEDSAVYLCASSLGSNYGYTFGSGTRLTVV.